This TCR beta chain is from a study of beta chain features in type 1 diabetes. The overall study: Sorted cell examination encompassed about 110 million cells across all samples.

As every portion of the isolated RNA was reverse transcribed, the sequencing read expressed TCRB transcripts. Assay used: immunoSEQ multiplex PCR; TCRdb lists only in-frame clones, some missing. The repertoire holds 150,000 or so clones, with about 9% as singletons. This clone was picked up a small number of times. Its target is not known. Study-wide points: It was not settled here whether HLA type affects TCRB rearrangement. Researchers report that Type 1 diabetes patients had moderately but significantly shorter TCRB CDR3s across all four CD4+ subsets.

Sampling consisted of one heparinised blood draw per donor, averaging roughly 100 mL. Sorting of CD4+ naive, central memory, regulatory and stem cell-like memory cells was performed via CD45RO/CCR7/CD25/CD127/CD95/CD27. The CDR3 loop spans 14 amino acids. CDR1 is MNHNS and CDR2 is SASEGT in the germline V gene. Trimming took off 6 bases at V and 1 base at J, with 12 bases between the two ends. The source material was central memory CD4+ T cells from blood. This receptor was taken from a woman aged 18-30 years with type 1 diabetes. The chain uses TRBV6-1 and TRBJ1-1, with D perhaps TRBD1 (6 bases). As DNA, the CDR3 is TGTGCCAGCAGAAAACCGGGACAGAACACTGAAGCTTTCTTT. It encodes CASRKPGQNTEAFF.